The 9 T cell receptor beta chains below all came from one sample that was sequenced in a study of a mutant IDH1 vaccine in newly diagnosed glioma. Which antigens these TCRs recognize remains unknown. Libraries were prepared by immunoSEQ multiplex PCR; TCRdb keeps only in-frame clonotypes and omits some of them. The sample comprises about 54,000 clones, roughly 84% of which are singletons, and over 4% rests with the top ten. Time point specified: week 35, safety follow-up. It was 300 ug of mutant IDH1 20-mer peptide that made up each vaccine dose, given with topical imiquimod. This sample comprised PBMCs, obtained from a glioma patient whose treatment included an IDH1 peptide vaccine. Receptors were obtained from a woman aged 18 to 35 with glioma.

This clone was counted a single time. This chain joins TRBV27 and TRBJ2-7, with D tentatively TRBD1 (6 bases). Deletions cut 3 bases from V and 7 bases from J, with 13 bases between. Germline assignment: CDR1 MNHEY and CDR2 SMNVEV (reference sequence). This CDR3 has 13 residues. CDR3 in amino acids: CASSFAEQGEQYF. Here the CDR3 DNA reads TGTGCCAGCAGTTTTGCGGAACAGGGAGAGCAGTACTTC.

The chain recombines TRBV14 with TRBJ1-6; no definite D call. Germline V gene data show CDR1 as SGHDN and CDR2 as FVKESK. Trimming removed 1 base from V and 0 bases from J, with 4 bases in between. The CDR3 runs to 15 residues. The CDR3 loop is CASSQGGSYNSPLHF. The CDR3, as DNA: TGTGCCAGCAGCCAAGGGGGCTCCTATAATTCACCCCTCCACTTT.

This clone appeared a single time. This rearrangement joins TRBV6-5 to TRBJ1-2; no firm D call. Germline loops: CDR1 MNHEY, CDR2 SVGAGI. The CDR3 is 15 amino acids. Trimming took off 2 bases at V and 1 base at J, with 11 bases between the two ends. As DNA, the CDR3 is TGTGCCAGCAGTTACACCTCCATTCGTAACTATGGCTACACCTTC. This encodes CASSYTSIRNYGYTF.

The chain links TRBV27 to TRBJ2-6; tentatively, D is TRBD1 (5 bases). V was trimmed by 5 bases and J by 0 bases, leaving 8 bases between them. Germline V lookup: CDR1 MNHEY, CDR2 SMNVEV (reference sequence). CDR3 length equals 15 residues. The CDR3 reads CASSGATSGANVLTF. DNA for the CDR3: TGTGCCAGCAGTGGGGCGACCTCTGGGGCCAACGTCCTGACTTTC.

The rearrangement joins TRBV12-5 to TRBJ1-6; 12 bases map to TRBD1. The germline gives CDR1 LGHNT, CDR2 FRNRAP. V trimming: 5 bases; J trimming: 7 bases; junction bases outside the gene matches: 6. This CDR3 is 16 amino acids long. CDR3 residues: CASGPGTGGVNSPLHF. In DNA form, the CDR3 reads TGTGCTAGTGGTCCCGGGACAGGGGGCGTAAATTCACCCCTCCACTTT.

V gene TRBV7-2 combines with J gene TRBJ1-4; possible D gene TRBD1, 6 bases. Germline-derived CDR1 and CDR2 are SGHTA and FQGNSA. This CDR3 has 16 residues. Trimming pared 3 bases from V and 3 bases from J, leaving 14 bases between. CDR3 in DNA: TGTGCCAGCAGCTTTGACTACAGGGAACCTAATGAAAAACTGTTTTTT. Translation gives CASSFDYREPNEKLFF.

V is TRBV7-2 and J is TRBJ1-2, with 7 bases that match TRBD1. Germline V lookup: CDR1 SGHTA, CDR2 FQGNSA. After removal of 6 bases from V and 0 bases from J, the junction contained 7 bases not matched to a gene. CDR3 length: 15 amino acids. The CDR3 region has the DNA TGTGCCAGCAGGACTACAGGGGACCCTAACTATGGCTACACCTTC. Protein sequence: CASRTTGDPNYGYTF.

The chain couples TRBV11-2 to TRBJ2-3, with no clear D. The V end lost 7 bases, the J end lost 0 bases, and 17 bases lay between the germline ends. The germline gives CDR1 SGHAT, CDR2 FQNNGV. CDR3 size: 16 residues. CDR3: CASTQGLVSSTDTQYF. Here the CDR3 DNA reads TGTGCCAGCACACAAGGTCTGGTCTCTAGCACAGATACGCAGTATTTT.

Points on this clone: A junction end diverges from the germline sequence, so it may reflect a read error. The chain recombines TRBV4-1 with TRBJ1-4, with D unclear. CDR3 length: 15 residues. Germline V gene data show CDR1 as MGHRA and CDR2 as YSYEKL. The CDR3, as DNA: TGCGCCAACAGCCAAGACGGAGCAACTAATGAAAAACTGTTTTTT. Residues: CANSQDGATNEKLFF.